Following are 30 T cell receptor beta chains from one sample sequenced in a study of HIV-infected children after antiretroviral therapy interruption. RNA-based 3' RACE libraries used unique molecular identifiers. From the 3' RACE reads, TCRdb called clonotypes with MiXCR, one entry per CDR3 protein. This table holds about 46,000 distinct CDR3 sequences, roughly 4.5% found once. Treatment specified: PENTA 11 planned treatment interruption arm or continuous ART arm. The starting material was CD45RA+ CD4+ T cells from PBMCs, pooled from several time points, obtained from a donor given antiretroviral therapy, either interrupted or continuous. Subset given: naive CD4+ CD45RA+ CD45RO- T cells. The origin of the receptors is a pool of human donors with HIV.

This clonotype has at least ten counts. The chain links TRBV2 to TRBJ2-3; 7 nucleotides agree with TRBD1. Losses at the gene ends were 8 bases for V and 0 bases for J; bases not matched to a gene: 11. This CDR3 is 16 amino acids long. Germline V gives CDR1 SNHLY, CDR2 FYNNEI. CDR3 region: CASEEDLGQSTDTQYF. The CDR3 nucleotides read TGTGCCAGCGAGGAAGACTTGGGACAGAGCACAGATACGCAGTATTTT.

This clonotype showed up just a few times. V gene TRBV20-1 combines with J gene TRBJ2-5, with 8 nucleotides matching TRBD1. Germline loops: CDR1 DFQATT, CDR2 SNEGSKA (reference sequence). The CDR3 has 15 amino acids. V lost 1 base to trimming and J lost 4 bases; unmatched junction nucleotides: 8. The CDR3 DNA sequence: TGCAGTGCTAGAGTTCGGACAGGGTTACGAGAGACCCAGTACTTC. Encoded protein: CSARVRTGLRETQYF.

The J gene is TRBJ2-7, the V gene TRBV24-1; tentatively, D is TRBD1 (5 bases). There are 13 residues in the CDR3. V lost 3 bases and J 6 bases, leaving 11 bases between the germline ends. Germline CDR1 KGHDR, CDR2 SFDVKD. CDR3 DNA sequence: TGTGCCACCAGTGATAGGGGTAGAAGCGAGCAGTACTTC. This encodes CATSDRGRSEQYF.

This clonotype was counted ten times or more. The gene calls are TRBV6-6 and TRBJ2-7; D remains unclear. The CDR3 has 15 amino acids. V shed 2 bases and J shed 2 bases, with 13 bases lying between them. Germline-derived CDR1 and CDR2 are MNHNY and SVGAGI (reference sequence). As DNA, the CDR3 is TGTGCCAGCAGTTACGGGGTCGGCAGAACCTACGAGCAGTACTTC. Its protein product is CASSYGVGRTYEQYF.

This clonotype was detected a few times. V is TRBV20-1 and J is TRBJ1-2; TRBD1 aligns across 7 bases. The trim removed 1 base at V and 4 bases at J, leaving 6 bases unmatched. Per the germline V gene, CDR1 is DFQATT and CDR2 is SNEGSKA (reference sequence). The CDR3 is 14 amino acids. The CDR3 coding sequence is TGCAGTGCTAGAGGGGGGGACAGCCTCTATGGCTACACCTTC. Translation gives CSARGGDSLYGYTF.

This clonotype was detected many times. V usage is TRBV3-1 and J usage is TRBJ2-1; TRBD1 aligns across 8 bases. This CDR3 contains 17 residues. CDR1 is LGHDT, CDR2 YNNKEL, per germline (reference sequence). After removal of 3 bases from V and 7 bases from J, the junction contained 14 bases not matched to a gene. CDR3 sequence (DNA): TGTGCCAGCAGCCATCTCCCCGGGAGACAGGGGTCGAATGAGCAGTTCTTC. Its protein is CASSHLPGRQGSNEQFF.

This clonotype was detected many times. This chain joins TRBV7-9 and TRBJ2-2; D not certain. Germline V lookup: CDR1 SEHNR, CDR2 FQNEAQ (reference sequence). This CDR3 spans 13 amino acids. Deletions cut 5 bases from V and 7 bases from J, with 11 bases between. This CDR3 is CASSAGNSGELFF. The CDR3 region has the DNA TGTGCCAGCAGCGCCGGAAATAGCGGGGAGCTGTTTTTT.

This clonotype came up many times. V is TRBV27 and J is TRBJ2-7, with a weak D call TRBD1 (6 bases). CDR1 MNHEY and CDR2 SMNVEV come from the germline V gene (reference sequence). The CDR3 runs 13 residues. The ends were cut back, 10 bases at V and 3 bases at J, with 16 bases in the middle. The CDR3 spells CATSNREGYEQYF. CDR3 in DNA: TGTGCCACTTCAAACAGGGAAGGCTACGAGCAGTACTTC.

This clonotype appeared many times. The chain couples TRBV11-2 to TRBJ2-3, with D possibly TRBD2 on 6 matching bases. Trimming took 5 bases from V and 1 from J, leaving 13 bases between them. Germline V gene lookup returns CDR1 SGHAT and CDR2 FQNNGV. This CDR3 has 15 residues. For the CDR3, the DNA is TGTGCCAGCAGCCCCACCCCGGGGGGCACAGATACGCAGTATTTT. Its translation: CASSPTPGGTDTQYF.

This clonotype was seen a handful of times. V is TRBV12-5 and J is TRBJ1-3; TRBD1 aligns across 9 bases. V shed 6 bases, J shed 4 bases, and the junction held 1 base outside the gene matches. The CDR3 totals 13 residues. Germline-derived CDR1 and CDR2 are LGHNT and FRNRAP. CDR3 residues: CASGGQGGNTIYF. For the CDR3, the DNA is TGTGCTAGTGGGGGACAGGGAGGAAACACCATATATTTT. The entire variable domain, with the rest obtained from reference TRBV12-5 and TRBJ1-3, is as follows: DARVTQTPRHKVTEMGQEVTMRCQPILGHNTVFWYRQTMMQGLELLAYFRNRAPLDDSGMPKDRFSAEMPDATLATLKIQPSEPRDSAVYFCASGGQGGNTIYFGEGSWLTVV.

The rearrangement uses TRBV29-1 and TRBJ1-1; D is ambiguous. Germline lookup yields CDR1 SQVTM and CDR2 ANQGSEA. The CDR3 loop spans 14 amino acids. V lost 1 base, J lost 1 base, and 10 bases lay in between. CDR3 DNA: TGCAGCGTTGAAGCCCGCGGGAAGAACACTGAAGCTTTCTTT. Residues: CSVEARGKNTEAFF.

This clonotype appeared once. The chain couples TRBV12-3 or TRBV12-4 to TRBJ2-3; D uncertain. This CDR3 is built from 13 residues. V lost 5 bases and J 4 bases, leaving 10 bases between the germline ends. The CDR3 DNA is TGTGCCAGCAGTCGAACACCGGCAGATACGCAGTATTTT. It translates to CASSRTPADTQYF.

This clonotype came up a few times. The chain combines TRBV20-1 with TRBJ2-7; tentatively, D is TRBD1 (6 bases). V shed 5 bases and J shed 0 bases, with 11 bases lying between them. Germline V gives CDR1 DFQATT, CDR2 SNEGSKA (reference sequence). This CDR3 is 13 amino acids long. DNA of the CDR3: TGCAGTGCTGGTGACAGGCTCTCCTACGAGCAGTACTTC. This translates into CSAGDRLSYEQYF.

There are many counts of this clonotype. The V gene is TRBV2, the J gene TRBJ2-7, with 8 bases fitting TRBD1. J was trimmed by 4 bases and V by 6 bases; bases with no gene match: 8. The V gene's germline CDR1 is SNHLY and CDR2 FYNNEI. The CDR3 contains 14 residues. CDR3 bases: TGTGCCAGCAGGCCGACAGGGGAGAGGTACGAGCAGTACTTC. Translation: CASRPTGERYEQYF.

This clonotype was seen at least ten times. This rearrangement joins TRBV28 to TRBJ2-7; D gene ambiguous. V was clipped by 8 bases and J by 4 bases, with 9 bases between them. The CDR3 has 11 residues. CDR1 and CDR2 from the germline V gene are MDHEN and SYDVKM. This CDR3 is CASGVNYEQYF. The CDR3 nucleotides are TGTGCCAGCGGGGTAAATTACGAGCAGTACTTC. Full variable domain (remainder filled in from reference TRBV28 and TRBJ2-7): DVKVTQSSRYLVKRTGEKVFLECVQDMDHENMFWYRQDPGLGLRLIYFSYDVKMKEKGDIPEGYSVSREKKERFSLILESASTNQTSMYLCASGVNYEQYFGPGTRLTVT.

This clonotype was found many times. V and J are TRBV12-3 or TRBV12-4 and TRBJ2-1, with a weak D call TRBD1 (6 bases). V was trimmed by 4 bases and J by 2 bases, leaving 9 bases between them. The CDR3 contains 14 residues. CDR3 amino acids: CASSYRVTYNEQFF. CDR3 nucleotides: TGTGCCAGCAGTTACAGGGTCACCTACAATGAGCAGTTCTTC.

This clonotype was seen repeatedly, ten times or more. The rearrangement links TRBV15 to TRBJ2-2; the D is unclear. The CDR3 runs to 15 residues. Germline V CDR1 and CDR2: LNHNV, YYDKDF (reference sequence). V was pared by 1 base and J by 1 base, with 7 bases between. The CDR3: CATSRGLMNTGELFF. DNA of the CDR3: TGTGCCACCAGCAGAGGGCTTATGAACACCGGGGAGCTGTTTTTT.

This chain connects TRBV19 to TRBJ2-3, with D possibly called TRBD1 or TRBD2 (6 bases each). CDR1 is LNHDA, CDR2 SQIVND, per germline (reference sequence). V lost 7 bases, J lost 3 bases, and 14 bases lay in between. The CDR3 is 14 residues long. CDR3 sequence (DNA): TGTGCCAGTAACCGGGGGCAAAGAACAGATACGCAGTATTTT. It encodes CASNRGQRTDTQYF.

This clonotype was seen many times. This chain links TRBV5-1 with TRBJ1-6; possible D gene TRBD1, 5 bases. Trimming left V 0 bases short and J 10 bases short, with 11 bases between. The CDR3 sequence is 14 residues long. Germline CDR1 and CDR2: SGHRS and YFSETQ. In nucleotides, the CDR3 is TGCGCCAGCAGCTTGGAGGGAACAGGCTCACCCCTCCACTTT. It yields the protein CASSLEGTGSPLHF.

This clonotype showed up many times. The chain has TRBV20-1 and TRBJ2-1; 10 bases line up with TRBD2. Germline loops: CDR1 DFQATT, CDR2 SNEGSKA (reference sequence). This CDR3 has 17 amino acids. The CDR3 is CSNTELAGSGSYNEQFF. As DNA, the CDR3 is TGCAGCAACACGGAACTAGCGGGATCCGGGTCCTACAATGAGCAGTTCTTC.

This clonotype came up many times. This rearrangement joins TRBV28 to TRBJ2-6, with 7 bases matching TRBD1. This CDR3 has 19 amino acids. The V and J ends lost 2 bases and 0 bases, in that order; junction bases with no gene match: 10. Germline V gene data show CDR1 as MDHEN and CDR2 as SYDVKM. CDR3 nucleotides: TGTGCCAGCAGTTTAGTATATGGGACAGCCTCCTCTGGGGCCAACGTCCTGACTTTC. Its protein product is CASSLVYGTASSGANVLTF.

This clonotype came up many times. Here the CDR3 reads CASSEWDRVTGEQFF. CDR3 bases: TGTGCCAGCAGTGAATGGGACAGGGTTACCGGTGAGCAGTTCTTC. The V call is TRBV2, the J call TRBJ2-1, with 9 bases identical to TRBD1. The germline V gene encodes CDR1 SNHLY and CDR2 FYNNEI. The CDR3 is 15 amino acids. V was clipped by 2 bases and J by 9 bases; unmatched bases: 8.

This clonotype was seen at least ten times. The chain recombines TRBV6-5 with TRBJ2-1; 16 nucleotides agree with TRBD2. The CDR3 is 15 residues long. The J segment lost 9 bases and the V segment lost 4 bases, leaving 3 bases of the junction unmatched. CDR1 and CDR2 (germline): MNHEY, SVGAGI. The DNA for the CDR3 is TGTGCCAGCAGTTCGGGACTAGCGGGGGGGAGTGAGCAGTTCTTC. It specifies CASSSGLAGGSEQFF.

This clonotype was observed many times. The V call is TRBV12-3 or TRBV12-4, the J call TRBJ2-2; possible D gene TRBD1, 6 bases. Trimming left V 4 bases short and J 11 bases short, with 8 bases between. CDR3 size: 11 residues. This CDR3 reads CASSSGTELFF. The CDR3, as DNA: TGTGCCAGCAGTTCCGGGACAGAGCTGTTTTTT.

This clonotype has ten or more counts. The chain uses TRBV6-5 and TRBJ2-3; D is possibly TRBD2 (5 bases). V lost 5 bases and J lost 5, with 11 bases in between. The CDR3 runs to 13 residues. Germline values: CDR1 MNHEY, CDR2 SVGAGI. As DNA, the CDR3 is TGTGCCAGCAGTGCTTTACGGGGAGATACGCAGTATTTT. The encoded protein is CASSALRGDTQYF.

This clonotype appeared many times. J is TRBJ2-5 and V is TRBV7-8; TRBD2 agrees at 10 bases. After removal of 5 bases from V and 5 bases from J, the junction contained 8 bases not matched to a gene. This CDR3 comprises 15 residues. The germline CDR1 and CDR2 sequences are SGHVS and FQNEAQ. Here the CDR3 reads CASSVLAGRLETQYF. The CDR3 region has the DNA TGTGCCAGCAGCGTACTAGCGGGGCGGCTTGAGACCCAGTACTTC.

This clonotype was detected ten times or more. The chain is built from TRBV6-6 and TRBJ1-2; D unclear. Trimming left V 6 bases short and J 1 base short, with 3 bases between. There are 11 residues in the CDR3. The germline gives CDR1 MNHNY, CDR2 SVGAGI (reference sequence). CDR3 sequence: CASSYNYGYTF. The CDR3 DNA reads as TGTGCCAGCAGCTATAACTATGGCTACACCTTC.

The chain couples TRBV14 to TRBJ2-4; TRBD1 agrees at 8 bases. Germline V CDR1 and CDR2: SGHDN, FVKESK. The length of the CDR3 is 15 residues. Unmatched junction bases numbered 4, after V lost 0 bases and J lost 6 bases. This CDR3 is CASSQDRGQLNIQYF. The CDR3 region has the DNA TGTGCCAGCAGCCAAGACAGGGGGCAATTAAACATTCAGTACTTC. Supplemented by reference TRBV14 and TRBJ2-4, the full variable domain reads EAGVTQFPSHSVIEKGQTVTLRCDPISGHDNLYWYRRVMGKEIKFLLHFVKESKQDESGMPNNRFLAERTGGTYSTLKVQPAELEDSGVYFCASSQDRGQLNIQYFGAGTRLSVL.

This clonotype showed up just a few times. This rearrangement joins TRBV27 to TRBJ2-7; D may match TRBD1 or TRBD2 (5 bases each). V was pared by 4 bases and J by 6 bases, with 13 bases between. The CDR3 has 13 residues. Germline V lookup: CDR1 MNHEY, CDR2 SMNVEV (reference sequence). The CDR3 is CASSSGRGREQYF. The CDR3 DNA reads as TGTGCCAGCAGTTCCGGACGGGGACGCGAGCAGTACTTC.

This clonotype was recorded many times. V is TRBV5-1 and J is TRBJ1-1; D uncertain. The CDR3 totals 15 residues. Germline V CDR1 and CDR2: SGHRS, YFSETQ. V was clipped by 0 bases and J by 1 base, with 10 bases between them. CDR3 amino acids: CASSLEGRPNTEAFF. DNA of the CDR3: TGCGCCAGCAGCTTGGAGGGCAGGCCGAACACTGAAGCTTTCTTT.